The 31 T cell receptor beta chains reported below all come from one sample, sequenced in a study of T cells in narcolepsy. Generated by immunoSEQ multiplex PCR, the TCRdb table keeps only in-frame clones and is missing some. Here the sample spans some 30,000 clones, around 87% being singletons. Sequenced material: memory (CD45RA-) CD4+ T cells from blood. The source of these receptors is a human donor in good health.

The CDR3 DNA follows: TGTGCCAGCAGCCAGGGGGGTAGAGATACGCAGTATTTT. Translated, it gives CASSQGGRDTQYF. The chain employs TRBV4-2 and TRBJ2-3; D perhaps matches TRBD2 (6 bases). V was shortened by 3 bases and J by 5 bases, with 9 bases between the two germline ends. From germline, CDR1 is LGHNA and CDR2 YNFKEQ. This CDR3 has 13 residues.

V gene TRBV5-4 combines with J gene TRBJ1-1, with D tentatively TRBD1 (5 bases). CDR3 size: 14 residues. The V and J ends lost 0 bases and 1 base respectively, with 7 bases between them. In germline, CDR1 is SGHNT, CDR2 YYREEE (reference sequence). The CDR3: CASSLDGANTEAFF. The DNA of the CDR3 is TGTGCCAGCAGCTTGGATGGGGCGAACACTGAAGCTTTCTTT.

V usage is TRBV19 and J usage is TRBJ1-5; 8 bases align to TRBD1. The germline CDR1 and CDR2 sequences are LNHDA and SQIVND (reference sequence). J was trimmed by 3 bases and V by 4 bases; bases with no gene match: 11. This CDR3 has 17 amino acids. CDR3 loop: CASSKPRDRFNNQPQHF. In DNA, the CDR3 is TGTGCCAGTAGTAAACCCCGGGACAGGTTCAACAATCAGCCCCAGCATTTT.

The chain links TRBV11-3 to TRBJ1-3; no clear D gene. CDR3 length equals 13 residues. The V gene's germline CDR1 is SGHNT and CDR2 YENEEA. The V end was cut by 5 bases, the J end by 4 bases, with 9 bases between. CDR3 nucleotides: TGTGCCAGCAGCAGGACCGTGGGAAACACCATATATTTT. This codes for CASSRTVGNTIYF.

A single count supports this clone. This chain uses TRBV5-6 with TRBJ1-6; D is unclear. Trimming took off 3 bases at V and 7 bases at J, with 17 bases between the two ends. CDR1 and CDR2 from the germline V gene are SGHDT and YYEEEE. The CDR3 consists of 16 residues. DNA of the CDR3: TGTGCCAGCAGCTCACTCGGGAGGGAATCCAATTCACCCCTCCACTTT. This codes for CASSSLGRESNSPLHF.

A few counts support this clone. CDR3 nucleotides: TGTGCCAGCAGATGGGGGGGGACGAACACCGGGGAGCTGTTTTTT. Residues: CASRWGGTNTGELFF. This chain joins TRBV27 and TRBJ2-2; TRBD2 agrees at 7 bases. CDR1 MNHEY and CDR2 SMNVEV come from the germline V gene (reference sequence). V lost 6 bases to trimming and J lost 0 bases; unmatched junction nucleotides: 4. This CDR3 spans 15 amino acids.

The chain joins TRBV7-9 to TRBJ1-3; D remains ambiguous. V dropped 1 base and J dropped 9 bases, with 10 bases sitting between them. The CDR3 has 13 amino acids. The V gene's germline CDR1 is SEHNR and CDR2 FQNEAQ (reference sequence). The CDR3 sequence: CASSLDPRGTIYF. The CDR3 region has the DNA TGTGCCAGCAGCTTAGACCCTCGGGGCACCATATATTTT.

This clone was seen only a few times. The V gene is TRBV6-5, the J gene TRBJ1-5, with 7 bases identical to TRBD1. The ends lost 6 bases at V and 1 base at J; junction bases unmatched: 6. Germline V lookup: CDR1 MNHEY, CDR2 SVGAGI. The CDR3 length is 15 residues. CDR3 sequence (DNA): TGTGCCAGCAGGCGACAGGGACCAAGCAATCAGCCCCAGCATTTT. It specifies CASRRQGPSNQPQHF.

The CDR3 sequence: CASSEASPQHF. The CDR3, as DNA: TGTGCCAGCAGTGAGGCGTCCCCCCAGCATTTT. This rearrangement joins TRBV6-5 to TRBJ1-5, with D hard to call. The CDR3 sequence is 11 residues long. From germline, CDR1 is MNHEY and CDR2 SVGAGI. V dropped 5 bases and J dropped 10 bases, with 9 bases sitting between them.

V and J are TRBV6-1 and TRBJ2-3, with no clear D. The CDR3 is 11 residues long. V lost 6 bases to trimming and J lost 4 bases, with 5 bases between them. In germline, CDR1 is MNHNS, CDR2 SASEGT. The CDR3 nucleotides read TGTGCCAGCAGCTTTTCAGATACGCAGTATTTT. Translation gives CASSFSDTQYF.

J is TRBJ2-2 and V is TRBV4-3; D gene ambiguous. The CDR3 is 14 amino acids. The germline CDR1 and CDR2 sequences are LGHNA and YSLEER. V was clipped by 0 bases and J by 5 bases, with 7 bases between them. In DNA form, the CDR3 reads TGCGCCAGCAGCCAAGAGTTCTGGACCGGGGAGCTGTTTTTT. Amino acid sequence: CASSQEFWTGELFF.

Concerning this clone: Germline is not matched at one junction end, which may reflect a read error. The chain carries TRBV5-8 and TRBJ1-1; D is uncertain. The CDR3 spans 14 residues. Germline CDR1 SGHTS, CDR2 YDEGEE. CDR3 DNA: TGTGCCAGCAGATTGGCGGCAGTGAACACTGAAGCTTTCTTT. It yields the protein CASRLAAVNTEAFF.

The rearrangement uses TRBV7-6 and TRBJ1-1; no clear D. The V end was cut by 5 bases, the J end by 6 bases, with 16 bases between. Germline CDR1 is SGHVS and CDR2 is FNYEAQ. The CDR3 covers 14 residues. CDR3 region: CASSLTFIRAEAFF. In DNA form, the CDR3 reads TGTGCCAGCAGCCTAACCTTCATCCGGGCTGAAGCTTTCTTT.

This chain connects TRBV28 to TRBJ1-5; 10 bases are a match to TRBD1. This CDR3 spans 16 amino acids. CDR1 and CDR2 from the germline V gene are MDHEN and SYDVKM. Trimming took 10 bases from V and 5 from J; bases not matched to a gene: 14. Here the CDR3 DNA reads TGTGCCATCGCAGGGACAGGGGCAGGGAGGCATCAGCCCCAGCATTTT. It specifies CAIAGTGAGRHQPQHF.

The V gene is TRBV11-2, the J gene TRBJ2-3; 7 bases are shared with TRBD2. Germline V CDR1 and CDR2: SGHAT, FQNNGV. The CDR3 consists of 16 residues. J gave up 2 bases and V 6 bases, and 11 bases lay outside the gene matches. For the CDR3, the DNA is TGTGCCAGCAGGGCAAGACTAGCCGAATCCACAGATACGCAGTATTTT. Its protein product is CASRARLAESTDTQYF.

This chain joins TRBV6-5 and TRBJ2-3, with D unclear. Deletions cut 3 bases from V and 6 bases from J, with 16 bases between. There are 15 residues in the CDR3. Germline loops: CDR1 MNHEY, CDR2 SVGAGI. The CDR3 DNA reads TGTGCCAGCAGTTATGCAGGCGACGTTTTGGATACGCAGTATTTT. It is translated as CASSYAGDVLDTQYF.

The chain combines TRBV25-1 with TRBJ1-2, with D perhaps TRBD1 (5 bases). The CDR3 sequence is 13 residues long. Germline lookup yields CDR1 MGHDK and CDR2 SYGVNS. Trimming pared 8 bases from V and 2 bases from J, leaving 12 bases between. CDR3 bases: TGTGCCAGCTGCAGGGCGAGCAACTATGGCTACACCTTC. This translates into CASCRASNYGYTF.

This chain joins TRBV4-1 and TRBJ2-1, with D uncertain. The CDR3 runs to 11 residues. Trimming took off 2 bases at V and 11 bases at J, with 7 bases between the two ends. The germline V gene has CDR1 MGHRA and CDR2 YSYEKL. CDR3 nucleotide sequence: TGCGCCAGCAGCCAATTACTGAAGCAGTTCTTC. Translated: CASSQLLKQFF.

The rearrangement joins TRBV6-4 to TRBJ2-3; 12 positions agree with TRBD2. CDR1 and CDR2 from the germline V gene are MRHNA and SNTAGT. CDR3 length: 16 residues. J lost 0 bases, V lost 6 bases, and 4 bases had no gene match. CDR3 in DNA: TGTGCCAGCAGACCTCTAGCGGGGGGGAGCACAGATACGCAGTATTTT. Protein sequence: CASRPLAGGSTDTQYF.

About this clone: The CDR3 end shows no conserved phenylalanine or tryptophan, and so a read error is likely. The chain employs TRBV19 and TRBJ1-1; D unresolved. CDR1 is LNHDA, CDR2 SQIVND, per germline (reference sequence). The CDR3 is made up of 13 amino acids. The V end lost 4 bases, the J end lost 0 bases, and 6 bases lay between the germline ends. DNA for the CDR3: TGTGCCAGTAGTACAGGTATGAACACTGAAGCTTTCTCT. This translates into CASSTGMNTEAFS.

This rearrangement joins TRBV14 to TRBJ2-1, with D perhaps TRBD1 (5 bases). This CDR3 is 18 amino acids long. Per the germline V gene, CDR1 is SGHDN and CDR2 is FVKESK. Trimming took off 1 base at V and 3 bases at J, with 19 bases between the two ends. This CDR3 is CASSQVVIGHSRYNEQFF. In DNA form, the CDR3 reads TGTGCCAGCAGCCAAGTGGTTATAGGACACTCTCGCTACAATGAGCAGTTCTTC. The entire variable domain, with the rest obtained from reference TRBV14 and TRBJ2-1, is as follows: EAGVTQFPSHSVIEKGQTVTLRCDPISGHDNLYWYRRVMGKEIKFLLHFVKESKQDESGMPNNRFLAERTGGTYSTLKVQPAELEDSGVYFCASSQVVIGHSRYNEQFFGPGTRLTVL.

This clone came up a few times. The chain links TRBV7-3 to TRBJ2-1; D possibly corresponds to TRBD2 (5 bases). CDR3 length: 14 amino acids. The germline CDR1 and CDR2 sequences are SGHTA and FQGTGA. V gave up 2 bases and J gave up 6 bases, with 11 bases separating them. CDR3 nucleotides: TGTGCCAGCAGCTTAGCGGGCCGGGGCAATGAGCAGTTCTTC. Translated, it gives CASSLAGRGNEQFF. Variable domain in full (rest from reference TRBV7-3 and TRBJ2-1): GAGVSQTPSNKVTEKGKYVELRCDPISGHTALYWYRQSLGQGPEFLIYFQGTGAADDSGLPNDRFFAVRPEGSVSTLKIQRTERGDSAVYLCASSLAGRGNEQFFGPGTRLTVL.

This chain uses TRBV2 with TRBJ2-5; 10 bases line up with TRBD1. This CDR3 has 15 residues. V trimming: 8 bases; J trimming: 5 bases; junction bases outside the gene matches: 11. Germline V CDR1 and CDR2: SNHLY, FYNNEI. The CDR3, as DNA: TGTGCCAGCCCCTCAACGGGACAGGGGATGGAGACCCAGTACTTC. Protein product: CASPSTGQGMETQYF.

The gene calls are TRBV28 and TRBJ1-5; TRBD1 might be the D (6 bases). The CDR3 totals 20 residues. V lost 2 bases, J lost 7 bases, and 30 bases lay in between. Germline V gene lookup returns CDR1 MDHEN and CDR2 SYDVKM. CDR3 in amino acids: CASSLQDRGRLSRKKQPQHF. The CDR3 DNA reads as TGTGCCAGCAGTTTACAGGATCGGGGGCGTCTCTCGAGGAAAAAGCAGCCCCAGCATTTT.

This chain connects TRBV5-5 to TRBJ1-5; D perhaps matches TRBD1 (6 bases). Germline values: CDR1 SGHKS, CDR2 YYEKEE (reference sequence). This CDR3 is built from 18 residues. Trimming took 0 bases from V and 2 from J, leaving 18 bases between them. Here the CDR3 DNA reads TGTGCCAGCAGCTTGGTTCCTGCAGGGGCGGACCGCAATCAGCCCCAGCATTTT. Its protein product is CASSLVPAGADRNQPQHF. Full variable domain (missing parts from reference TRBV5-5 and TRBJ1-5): DAGVTQSPTHLIKTRGQQVTLRCSPISGHKSVSWYQQVLGQGPQFIFQYYEKEERGRGNFPDRFSARQFPNYSSELNVNALLLGDSALYLCASSLVPAGADRNQPQHFGDGTRLSIL.

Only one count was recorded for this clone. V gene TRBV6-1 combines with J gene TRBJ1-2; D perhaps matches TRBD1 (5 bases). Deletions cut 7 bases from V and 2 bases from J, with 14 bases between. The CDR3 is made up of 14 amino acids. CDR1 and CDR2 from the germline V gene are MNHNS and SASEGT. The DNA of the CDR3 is TGTGCCAGCACCCCGTGGGGGGTCAACTATGGCTACACCTTC. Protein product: CASTPWGVNYGYTF.

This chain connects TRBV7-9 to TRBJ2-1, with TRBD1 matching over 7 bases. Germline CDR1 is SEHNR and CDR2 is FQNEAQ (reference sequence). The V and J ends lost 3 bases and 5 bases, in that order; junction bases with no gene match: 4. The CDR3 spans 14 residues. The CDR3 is CASSFDRVHNEQFF. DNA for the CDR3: TGTGCCAGCAGCTTCGACAGGGTACACAATGAGCAGTTCTTC.

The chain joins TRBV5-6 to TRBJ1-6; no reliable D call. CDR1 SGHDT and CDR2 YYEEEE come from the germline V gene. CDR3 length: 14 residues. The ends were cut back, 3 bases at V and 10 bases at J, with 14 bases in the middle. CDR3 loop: CASSSAVQNSPLHF. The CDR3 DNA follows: TGTGCCAGCAGCTCGGCGGTCCAAAACTCACCCCTCCACTTT.

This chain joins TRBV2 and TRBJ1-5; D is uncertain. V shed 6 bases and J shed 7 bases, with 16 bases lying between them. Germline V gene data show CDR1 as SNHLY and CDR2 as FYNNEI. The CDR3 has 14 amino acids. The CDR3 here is CASRTDVAGQPQHF. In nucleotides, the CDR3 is TGTGCCAGCAGAACGGACGTAGCGGGGCAGCCCCAGCATTTT. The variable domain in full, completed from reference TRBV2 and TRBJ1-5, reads EPEVTQTPSHQVTQMGQEVILRCVPISNHLYFYWYRQILGQKVEFLVSFYNNEISEKSEIFDDQFSVERPDGSNFTLKIRSTKLEDSAMYFCASRTDVAGQPQHFGDGTRLSIL.

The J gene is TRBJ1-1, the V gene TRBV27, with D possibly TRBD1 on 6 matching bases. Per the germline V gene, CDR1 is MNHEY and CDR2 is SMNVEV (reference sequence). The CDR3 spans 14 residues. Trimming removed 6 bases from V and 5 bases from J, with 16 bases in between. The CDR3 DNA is TGTGCCAGCAGGACCACAGGGCGAGGGACTGAAGCTTTCTTT. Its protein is CASRTTGRGTEAFF.

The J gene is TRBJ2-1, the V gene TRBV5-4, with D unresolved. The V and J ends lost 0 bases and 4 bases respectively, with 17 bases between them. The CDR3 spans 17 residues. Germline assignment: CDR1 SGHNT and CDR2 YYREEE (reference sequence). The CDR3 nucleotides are TGTGCCAGCAGCTTGGTGGGCGGCGGAATACTTTACAATGAGCAGTTCTTC. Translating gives CASSLVGGGILYNEQFF.